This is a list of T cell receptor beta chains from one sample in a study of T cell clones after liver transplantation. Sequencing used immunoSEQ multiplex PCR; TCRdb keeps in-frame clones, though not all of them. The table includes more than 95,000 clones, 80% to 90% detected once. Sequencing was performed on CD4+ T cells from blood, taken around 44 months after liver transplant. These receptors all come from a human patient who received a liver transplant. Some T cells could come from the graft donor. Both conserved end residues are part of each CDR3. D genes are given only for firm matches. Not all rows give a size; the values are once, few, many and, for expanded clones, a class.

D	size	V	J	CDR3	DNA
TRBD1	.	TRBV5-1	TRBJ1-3	CASSLAGGQWNTIYF	TGCGCCAGCAGCTTGGCCGGGGGACAGTGGAACACCATATATTTT
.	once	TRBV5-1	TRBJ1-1	CASSLEVNTEAFF	TGCGCCAGCAGCTTGGAGGTGAACACTGAAGCTTTCTTT
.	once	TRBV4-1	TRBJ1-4	CASSQEVAATREKLFF	TGCGCCAGCAGCCAAGAGGTGGCGGCAACTAGGGAAAAACTGTTTTTT
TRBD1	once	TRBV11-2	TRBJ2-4	CASSFGQGAANIQYF	TGTGCCAGCAGCTTTGGACAGGGGGCGGCGAACATTCAGTACTTC
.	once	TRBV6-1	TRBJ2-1	CASSEGFQSYNEQFF	TGTGCCAGCAGTGAAGGGTTCCAATCCTACAATGAGCAGTTCTTC
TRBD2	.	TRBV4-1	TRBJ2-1	CASSLRLAGGPNEQFF	TGCGCCAGCAGCCTTAGACTAGCGGGGGGGCCGAATGAGCAGTTCTTC
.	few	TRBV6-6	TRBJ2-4	CASSSTKNIQYF	TGTGCCAGCAGCTCGACCAAAAACATTCAGTACTTC
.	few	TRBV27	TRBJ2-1	CASSSLSSGVERFF	TGTGCCAGCAGTTCCCTTAGTAGCGGAGTTGAGAGGTTCTTC
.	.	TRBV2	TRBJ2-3	CASRPGLLSTDTQYF	TGTGCCAGCAGACCGGGACTTCTTAGCACAGATACGCAGTATTTT
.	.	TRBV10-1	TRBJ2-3	CASSERERGTDTQYF	TGCGCCAGCAGTGAACGGGAGCGTGGCACAGATACGCAGTATTTT
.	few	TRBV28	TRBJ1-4	CASIGANNEKLFF	TGTGCCAGCATCGGAGCGAATAATGAAAAACTGTTTTTT
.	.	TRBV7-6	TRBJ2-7	CASSGLGTRSYEQYF	TGTGCCAGCAGCGGCCTAGGGACACGCTCCTACGAGCAGTACTTC
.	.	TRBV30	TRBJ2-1	CAWSFVGAKAFNEQFF	TGTGCCTGGAGTTTTGTGGGAGCGAAAGCCTTCAATGAGCAGTTCTTC
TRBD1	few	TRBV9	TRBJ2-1	CASSERTGRSYNEQFF	TGTGCCAGCAGCGAACGGACAGGCCGCTCCTACAATGAGCAGTTCTTC
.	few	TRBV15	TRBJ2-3	CATSRDRRGFTDTQYF	TGTGCCACCAGCAGAGATCGAAGGGGGTTCACAGATACGCAGTATTTT
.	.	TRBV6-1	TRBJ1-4	CASSGNSEWGLREKLFF	TGTGCCAGCAGTGGCAACTCCGAGTGGGGGCTAAGGGAAAAACTGTTTTTT
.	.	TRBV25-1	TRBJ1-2	CASSESHRDGYGYTF	TGTGCCAGCAGTGAATCTCACAGGGATGGCTATGGCTACACCTTC
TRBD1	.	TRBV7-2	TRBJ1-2	CASSLVGQGRENYGYTF	TGTGCCAGCAGCTTAGTGGGACAGGGGAGAGAGAACTATGGCTACACCTTC
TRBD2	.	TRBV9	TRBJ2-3	CASSVGLAGGSTDTQYF	TGTGCCAGCAGCGTAGGACTAGCGGGAGGGTCCACAGATACGCAGTATTTT
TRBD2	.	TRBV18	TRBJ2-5	CASSPRGLAGVETQYF	TGTGCCAGCTCACCACGCGGCCTAGCGGGAGTGGAGACCCAGTACTTC
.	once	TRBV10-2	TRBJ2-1	CASSKTSGHSNEQFF	TGCGCCAGCAGCAAAACTTCCGGACATTCTAATGAGCAGTTCTTC
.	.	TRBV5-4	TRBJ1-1	CASSQELVGRRLAEAFF	TGCGCCAGCAGCCAAGAGCTCGTCGGAAGGAGGCTCGCTGAAGCTTTCTTT
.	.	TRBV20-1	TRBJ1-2	CSATPSPGEF	TGCAGTGCTACGCCGAGTCCCGGGGAGTTC
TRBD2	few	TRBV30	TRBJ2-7	CAWSVGGSGGTYEQYF	TGTGCCTGGAGTGTAGGTGGTAGCGGGGGAACCTACGAGCAGTACTTC
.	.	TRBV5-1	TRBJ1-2	CASSPGQHYGYTF	TGCGCCAGCAGCCCCGGACAGCACTATGGCTACACCTTC
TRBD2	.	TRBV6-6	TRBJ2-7	CASSGLAGASYEQYF	TGTGCCAGCAGTGGCCTAGCGGGAGCATCCTACGAGCAGTACTTC
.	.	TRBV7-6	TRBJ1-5	CASSVQGNQPQHF	TGTGCCAGCAGCGTCCAAGGCAATCAGCCCCAGCATTTT
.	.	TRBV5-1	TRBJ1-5	CASSPLGLGSNQPQHF	TGCGCCAGCAGCCCGCTAGGCCTGGGGAGCAATCAGCCCCAGCATTTT
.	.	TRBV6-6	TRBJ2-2	CATGQNTGELFF	TGTGCCACGGGACAAAACACCGGGGAGCTGTTTTTT
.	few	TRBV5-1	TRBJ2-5	CASSSSWGTQETQYF	TGCGCCAGCAGCTCCTCCTGGGGTACCCAAGAGACCCAGTACTTC
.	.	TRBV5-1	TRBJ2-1	CASSFEQVSYNEQFF	TGCGCCAGCAGCTTCGAACAGGTTTCCTACAATGAGCAGTTCTTC
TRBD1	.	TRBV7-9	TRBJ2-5	CASSKDREQETQYF	TGTGCCAGCAGCAAGGACAGGGAACAAGAGACCCAGTACTTC
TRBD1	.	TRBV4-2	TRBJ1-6	CASSQEGQANSPLHF	TGTGCCAGCAGCCAAGAAGGACAGGCTAATTCACCCCTCCACTTT
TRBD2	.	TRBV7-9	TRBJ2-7	CASSPRLAQPYEQYF	TGTGCCAGCAGCCCTAGACTAGCCCAACCTTACGAGCAGTACTTC
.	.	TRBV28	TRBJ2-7	CASSLSGESKQYF	TGTGCCAGCAGTTTGAGCGGTGAGTCAAAGCAGTACTTC
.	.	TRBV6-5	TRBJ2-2	CASSKLRANTGELFF	TGTGCCAGCAGTAAACTCCGGGCGAACACCGGGGAGCTGTTTTTT
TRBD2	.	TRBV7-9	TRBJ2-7	CASRKLAPTYEQYF	TGTGCCAGCAGAAAACTAGCGCCTACCTACGAGCAGTACTTC
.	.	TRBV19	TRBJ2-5	CASRDQATNQETQYF	TGTGCCAGTAGGGATCAGGCGACCAACCAAGAGACCCAGTACTTC
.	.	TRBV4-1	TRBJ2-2	CASSQEGGLANTGELFF	TGCGCCAGCAGCCAAGAGGGAGGACTCGCGAACACCGGGGAGCTGTTTTTT
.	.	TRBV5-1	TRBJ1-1	CASSLSLGTTEAFF	TGCGCCAGCAGCTTGTCCCTAGGGACCACTGAAGCTTTCTTT
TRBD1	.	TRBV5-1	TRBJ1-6	CASSLGGQGMFNNSPLHF	TGCGCCAGCAGCTTGGGGGGACAGGGGATGTTTAATAATTCACCCCTCCACTTT
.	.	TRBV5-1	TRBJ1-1	CASSLAGRVTEAFF	TGCGCCAGCAGCTTAGCGGGGAGGGTCACTGAAGCTTTCTTT